The following is a TCR beta chain sequence with its context. Only in-frame clones appear in the TCRdb table, and some are missing; sequencing was by immunoSEQ multiplex PCR. This table has around 36,000 clones, roughly 90% appearing once. The V and J ends lost 0 bases and 6 bases respectively, with 9 bases between them. The germline V gene encodes CDR1 SGHRS and CDR2 YFSETQ. The CDR3 length is 13 residues. The source of the sample is a study of T cell changes during pregnancy in multiple sclerosis. This TCR derives from a female donor with multiple sclerosis, enrolled in a pregnancy study. Sequencing used CD8+ T cells from peripheral blood mononuclear cells, obtained in the first trimester of pregnancy. J is TRBJ1-2 and V is TRBV5-1; no reliable D call. CDR3 bases: TGCGCCAGCAGCTTGGAAGGGAGTAATGGCTACACCTTC. Amino acids: CASSLEGSNGYTF.